These 4 T cell receptor beta chains originate from one sample sequenced in a study of blood T cell repertoires in COVID-19. The data were produced by immunoSEQ multiplex PCR, yet TCRdb's version contains in-frame clones alone and is incomplete. Of about 46,000 clones listed, about four fifths are singletons. The sample consisted of peripheral blood. These TCRs come from an elderly woman with acute or convalescent COVID-19.

The chain is built from TRBV6-1 and TRBJ1-5; a weak D match, TRBD1 (5 bases). V gave up 2 bases and J gave up 5 bases, with 10 bases separating them. CDR3 length: 14 amino acids. Germline V gene lookup returns CDR1 MNHNS and CDR2 SASEGT. The CDR3 nucleotides read TGTGCCAGCAGTGAATGGGGGGAGGATCAGCCCCAGCATTTT. It specifies CASSEWGEDQPQHF.

The chain is built from TRBV5-1 and TRBJ1-4, with TRBD1 matching over 9 bases. Germline V lookup: CDR1 SGHRS, CDR2 YFSETQ. This CDR3 is 15 amino acids long. V lost 3 bases to trimming and J lost 7 bases; unmatched junction nucleotides: 7. CDR3 sequence reads: CASSSTGQGIEKLFF. CDR3 nucleotide sequence: TGCGCCAGCAGCTCTACGGGACAGGGTATTGAAAAACTGTTTTTT. The full variable domain, in which reference TRBV5-1 and TRBJ1-4 provide the parts outside the CDR3, is KAGVTQTPRYLIKTRGQQVTLSCSPISGHRSVSWYQQTPGQGLQFLFEYFSETQRNKGNFPGRFSGRQFSNSRSEMNVSTLELGDSALYLCASSSTGQGIEKLFFGSGTQLSVL.

The rearrangement joins TRBV25-1 to TRBJ2-1; TRBD1 agrees at 9 bases. Germline loops: CDR1 MGHDK, CDR2 SYGVNS. There are 15 residues in the CDR3. V lost 8 bases and J lost 1; bases outside the gene matches: 6. CDR3 in amino acids: CASGQTGGSYNEQFF. CDR3 in DNA: TGTGCCAGCGGACAGACAGGGGGGTCCTACAATGAGCAGTTCTTC.

The count of this clone is one. The rearrangement uses TRBV7-9 and TRBJ2-2; D perhaps matches TRBD1 (7 bases). CDR1 is SEHNR, CDR2 FQNEAQ, per germline (reference sequence). Trimming took off 4 bases at V and 1 base at J, with 16 bases between the two ends. The CDR3 extends over 17 amino acids. The CDR3 DNA follows: TGTGCCAGCAGCTCACACCCAGGGGGGAAGAACACCGGGGAGCTGTTTTTT. As protein: CASSSHPGGKNTGELFF.